This paragraph reports one TCR beta chain. Its antigen is unidentified. Resections took place in Japan or China from 2014 to 2017. H&E slides confirmed each diagnosis, reviewed by two pathologists independently. The method was immunoSEQ multiplex PCR; TCRdb's version includes in-frame clones alone and lacks a portion of them. Among around 10,000 clones listed, around four fifths were seen once. This sample is part of a study of immune evolution from preneoplasia to lung adenocarcinoma. Turning to the study itself: HLA loss of heterozygosity: 5.5% to 8.5% AIS, about 15% MIA, more than 25% ADC, none AAH. Findings and limits, study-wide: Clonality was highest in normal lung, lower in later-stage lesions apparently.

Germline CDR1 and CDR2: SGHRS and YFSETQ. This CDR3 region has 16 residues. The ends were cut back, 0 bases at V and 7 bases at J, with 19 bases in the middle. The clonotype originates from a person aged 65-85 years with lung adenocarcinoma. Some clones in this sample may be carry-over from other donors' samples. Sequencing was performed on FFPE minimally invasive lung adenocarcinoma tissue. This chain uses TRBV5-1 with TRBJ1-1, with unresolved D. CDR3 DNA: TGCGCCAGCAGCTTGGGGGCAGGATGGGGAACGAGTGAAGCTTTCTTT. It encodes CASSLGAGWGTSEAFF.